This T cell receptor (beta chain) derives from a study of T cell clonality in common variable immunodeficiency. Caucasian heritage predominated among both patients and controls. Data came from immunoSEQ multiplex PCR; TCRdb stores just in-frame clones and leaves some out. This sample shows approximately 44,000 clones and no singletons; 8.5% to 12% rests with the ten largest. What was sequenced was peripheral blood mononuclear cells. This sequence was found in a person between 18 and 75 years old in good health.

CDR3 DNA, as far as it was read: TGTGCCAGCAGCACCCGGACAGGGGGCGGTACTGAA. It specifies CASSTRTGGGTE. The CDR3, in full, reads CASSTRTGGGTEAFF. This sequence joins TRBV7-2 and TRBJ1-1, with TRBD1 identical over 11 bases. Read sequence stops 3 residues before the CDR3 end, and the germline J gene provides the missing end. Looked up from germline, CDR1 is SGHTA and CDR2 is FQGNSA. The CDR3 contains 15 residues. Trimming cost V 5 bases and J 5 bases; bases outside gene matches: 7.